This T cell receptor (beta chain) was identified in a study of blood T cell repertoires in COVID-19. The overall study: The United States, Italy and Spain were the sources of the acute and convalescent COVID-19 samples. PBMCs, B-cell-depleted T cells, or T cells provided the cDNA or gDNA that made up the material.

Original processing methods: Quantification of nucleated cells was approximated via reference gene primer amplification. Generated by immunoSEQ multiplex PCR, the TCRdb table keeps only in-frame clones and is missing some. The V and J calls and clone size come from that table; D and trimming were worked out from the DNA. The sample lists about 100,000 clones, approximately 92% seen once, with around 5.7% in the top ten. Looked up from germline, CDR1 is MNHEY and CDR2 is SVGAGI. The CDR3 has 14 residues. Trimming pared 6 bases from V and 11 bases from J, leaving 19 bases between. Sequencing input: peripheral blood. The sequence was obtained from a man in his 70s with acute or convalescent COVID-19. J is TRBJ2-2 and V is TRBV6-5; D is uncertain. The CDR3 nucleotides read TGTGCCAGCAGCTCCGGCAGACGGGTCCAAGAGCTGTTTTTT. This codes for CASSSGRRVQELFF.